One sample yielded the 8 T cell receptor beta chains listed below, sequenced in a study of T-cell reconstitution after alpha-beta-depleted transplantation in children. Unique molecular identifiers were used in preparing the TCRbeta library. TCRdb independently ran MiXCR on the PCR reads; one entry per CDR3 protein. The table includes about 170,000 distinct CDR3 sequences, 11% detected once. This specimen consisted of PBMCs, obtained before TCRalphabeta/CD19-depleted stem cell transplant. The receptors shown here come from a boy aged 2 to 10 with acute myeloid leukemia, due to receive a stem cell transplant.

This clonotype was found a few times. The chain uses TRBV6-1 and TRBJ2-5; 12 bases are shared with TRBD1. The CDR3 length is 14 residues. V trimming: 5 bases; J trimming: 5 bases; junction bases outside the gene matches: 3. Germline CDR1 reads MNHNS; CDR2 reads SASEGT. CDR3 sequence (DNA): TGTGCCAGCAGTAGGGACAGGGGGCTTGAGACCCAGTACTTC. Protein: CASSRDRGLETQYF.

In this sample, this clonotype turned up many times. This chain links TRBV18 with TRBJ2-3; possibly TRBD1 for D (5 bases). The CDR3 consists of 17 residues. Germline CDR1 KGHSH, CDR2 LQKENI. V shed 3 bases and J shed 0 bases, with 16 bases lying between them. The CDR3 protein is CASSPGHQTRSTDTQYF. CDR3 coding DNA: TGTGCCAGCTCACCTGGACACCAAACACGTAGCACAGATACGCAGTATTTT. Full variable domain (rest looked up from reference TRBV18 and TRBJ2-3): NAGVMQNPRHLVRRRGQEARLRCSPMKGHSHVYWYRQLPEEGLKFMVYLQKENIIDESGMPKERFSAEFPKEGPSILRIQQVVRGDSAAYFCASSPGHQTRSTDTQYFGPGTRLTVL.

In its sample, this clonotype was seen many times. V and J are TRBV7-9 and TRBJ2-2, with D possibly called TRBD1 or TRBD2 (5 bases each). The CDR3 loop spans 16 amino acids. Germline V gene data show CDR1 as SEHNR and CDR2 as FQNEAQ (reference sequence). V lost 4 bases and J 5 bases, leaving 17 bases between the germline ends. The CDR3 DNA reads TGTGCCAGCAGCTACGAGAGAGGGACCCGGACCGGGGAGCTGTTTTTT. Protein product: CASSYERGTRTGELFF.

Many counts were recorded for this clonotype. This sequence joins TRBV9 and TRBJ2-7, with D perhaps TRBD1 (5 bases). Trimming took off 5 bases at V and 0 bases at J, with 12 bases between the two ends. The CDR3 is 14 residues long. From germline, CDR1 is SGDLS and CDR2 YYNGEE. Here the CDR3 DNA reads TGTGCCAGCAGTCTCTCAGGGATCTCCTACGAGCAGTACTTC. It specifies CASSLSGISYEQYF. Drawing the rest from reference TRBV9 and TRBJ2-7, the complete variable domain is DSGVTQTPKHLITATGQRVTLRCSPRSGDLSVYWYQQSLDQGLQFLIQYYNGEERAKGNILERFSAQQFPDLHSELNLSSLELGDSALYFCASSLSGISYEQYFGPGTRLTVT.

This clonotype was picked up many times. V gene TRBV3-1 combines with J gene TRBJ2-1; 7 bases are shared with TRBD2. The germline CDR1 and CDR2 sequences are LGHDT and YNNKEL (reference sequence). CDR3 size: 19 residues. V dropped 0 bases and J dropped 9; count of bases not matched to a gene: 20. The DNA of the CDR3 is TGTGCCAGCAGCCAAGATGTGGCTAGCGGTTTGAGGGTTGGTGGTGAGCAGTTCTTC. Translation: CASSQDVASGLRVGGEQFF.

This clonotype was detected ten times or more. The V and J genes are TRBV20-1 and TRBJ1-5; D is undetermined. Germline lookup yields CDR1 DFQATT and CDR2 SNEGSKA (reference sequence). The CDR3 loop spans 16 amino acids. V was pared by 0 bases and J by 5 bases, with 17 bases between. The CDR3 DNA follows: TGCAGTGCTAGAGAGCGGAGCGTCTTTGGGTATCAGCCCCAGCATTTT. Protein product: CSARERSVFGYQPQHF.

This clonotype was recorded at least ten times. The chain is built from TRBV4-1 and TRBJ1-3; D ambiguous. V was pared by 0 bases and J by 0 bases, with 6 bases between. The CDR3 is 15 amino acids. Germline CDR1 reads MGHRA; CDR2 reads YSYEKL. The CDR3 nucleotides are TGCGCCAGCAGCCAAGATCCGTTCTCTGGAAACACCATATATTTT. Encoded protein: CASSQDPFSGNTIYF.

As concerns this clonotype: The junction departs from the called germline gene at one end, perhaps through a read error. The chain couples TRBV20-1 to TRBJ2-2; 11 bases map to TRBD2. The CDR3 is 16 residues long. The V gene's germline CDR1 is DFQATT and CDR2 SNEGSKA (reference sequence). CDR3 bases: TGCTGTGCTAGATCTGGGACTAGCGGGAACACCGGGGAGCTGTTTTTT. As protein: CCARSGTSGNTGELFF.